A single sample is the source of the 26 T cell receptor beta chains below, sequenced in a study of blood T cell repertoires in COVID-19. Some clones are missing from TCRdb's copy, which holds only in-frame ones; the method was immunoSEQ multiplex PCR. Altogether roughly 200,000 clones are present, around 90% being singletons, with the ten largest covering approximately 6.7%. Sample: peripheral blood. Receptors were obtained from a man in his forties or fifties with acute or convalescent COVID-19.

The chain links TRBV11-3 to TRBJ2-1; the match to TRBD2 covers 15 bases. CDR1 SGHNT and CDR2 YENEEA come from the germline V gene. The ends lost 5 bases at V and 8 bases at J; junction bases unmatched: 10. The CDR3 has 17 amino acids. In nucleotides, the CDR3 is TGTGCCAGCAGCCCAGGGACTAGCGGGGGGTCCTTAGATGAGCAGTTCTTC. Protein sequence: CASSPGTSGGSLDEQFF.

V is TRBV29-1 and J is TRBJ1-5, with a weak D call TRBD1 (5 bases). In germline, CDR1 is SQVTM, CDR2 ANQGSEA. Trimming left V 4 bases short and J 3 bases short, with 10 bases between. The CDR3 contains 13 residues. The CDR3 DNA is TGCAGCGTTGCCGACAGTCTCAATCAGCCCCAGCATTTT. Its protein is CSVADSLNQPQHF.

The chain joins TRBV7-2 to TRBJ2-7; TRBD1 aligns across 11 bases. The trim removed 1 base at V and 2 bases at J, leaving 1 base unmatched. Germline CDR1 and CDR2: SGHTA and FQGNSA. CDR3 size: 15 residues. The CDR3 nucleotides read TGTGCCAGCAGCTTAGTGGGACAGGGGGCCTACGAGCAGTACTTC. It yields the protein CASSLVGQGAYEQYF.

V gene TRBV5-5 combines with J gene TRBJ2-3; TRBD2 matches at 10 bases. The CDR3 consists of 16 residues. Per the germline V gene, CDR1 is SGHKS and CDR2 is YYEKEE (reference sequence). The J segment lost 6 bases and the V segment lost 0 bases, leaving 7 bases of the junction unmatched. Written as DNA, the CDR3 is TGTGCCAGCAGCTTGGAGGTAGCGGGGGGCTGGGATACGCAGTATTTT. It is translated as CASSLEVAGGWDTQYF. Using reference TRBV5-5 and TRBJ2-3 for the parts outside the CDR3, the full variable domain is DAGVTQSPTHLIKTRGQQVTLRCSPISGHKSVSWYQQVLGQGPQFIFQYYEKEERGRGNFPDRFSARQFPNYSSELNVNALLLGDSALYLCASSLEVAGGWDTQYFGPGTRLTVL.

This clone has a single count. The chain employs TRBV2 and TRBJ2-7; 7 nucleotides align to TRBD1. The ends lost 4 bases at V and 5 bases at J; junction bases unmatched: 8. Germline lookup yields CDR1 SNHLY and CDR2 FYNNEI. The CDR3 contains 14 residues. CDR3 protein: CASSGEGGSDEQYF. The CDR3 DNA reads TGTGCCAGCAGTGGGGAAGGGGGCTCGGACGAGCAGTACTTC. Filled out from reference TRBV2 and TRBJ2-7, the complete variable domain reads EPEVTQTPSHQVTQMGQEVILRCVPISNHLYFYWYRQILGQKVEFLVSFYNNEISEKSEIFDDQFSVERPDGSNFTLKIRSTKLEDSAMYFCASSGEGGSDEQYFGPGTRLTVT.

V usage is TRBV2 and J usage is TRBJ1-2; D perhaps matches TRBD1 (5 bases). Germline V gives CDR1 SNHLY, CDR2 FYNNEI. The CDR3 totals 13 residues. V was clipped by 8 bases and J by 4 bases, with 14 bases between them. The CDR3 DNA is TGTGCCAGCCAAGGCGGACAACTCTATGGCTACACCTTC. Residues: CASQGGQLYGYTF.

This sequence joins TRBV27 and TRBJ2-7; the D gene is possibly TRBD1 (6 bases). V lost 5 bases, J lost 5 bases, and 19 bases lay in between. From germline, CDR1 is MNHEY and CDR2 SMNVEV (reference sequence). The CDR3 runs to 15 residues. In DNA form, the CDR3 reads TGTGCCAGCAGTGCCTCCCTCCACAGGGATAACGAGCAGTACTTC. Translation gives CASSASLHRDNEQYF.

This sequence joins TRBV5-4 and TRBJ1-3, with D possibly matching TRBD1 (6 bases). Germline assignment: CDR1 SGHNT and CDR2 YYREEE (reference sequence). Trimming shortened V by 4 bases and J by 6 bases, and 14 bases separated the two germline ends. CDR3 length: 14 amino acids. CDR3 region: CASSVVGAQNTIYF. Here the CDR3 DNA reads TGTGCCAGCAGCGTCGTGGGGGCACAAAACACCATATATTTT.

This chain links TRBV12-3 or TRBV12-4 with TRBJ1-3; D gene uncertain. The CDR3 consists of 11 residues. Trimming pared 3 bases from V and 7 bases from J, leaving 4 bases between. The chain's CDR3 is CASSLENTIYF. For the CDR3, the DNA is TGTGCCAGCAGTTTGGAGAACACCATATATTTT.

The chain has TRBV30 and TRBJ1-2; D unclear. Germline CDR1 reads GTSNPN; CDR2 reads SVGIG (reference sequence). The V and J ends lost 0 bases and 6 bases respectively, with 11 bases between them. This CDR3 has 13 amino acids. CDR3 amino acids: CAWSVRSMDGYTF. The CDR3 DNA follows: TGTGCCTGGAGTGTACGGTCGATGGATGGCTACACCTTC.

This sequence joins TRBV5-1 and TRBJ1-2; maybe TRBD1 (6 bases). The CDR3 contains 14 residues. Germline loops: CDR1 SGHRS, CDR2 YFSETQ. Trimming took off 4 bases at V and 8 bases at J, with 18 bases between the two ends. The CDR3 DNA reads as TGCGCCAGCAGCCCCACAACAGGGACGACGGGCTACACCTTC. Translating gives CASSPTTGTTGYTF.

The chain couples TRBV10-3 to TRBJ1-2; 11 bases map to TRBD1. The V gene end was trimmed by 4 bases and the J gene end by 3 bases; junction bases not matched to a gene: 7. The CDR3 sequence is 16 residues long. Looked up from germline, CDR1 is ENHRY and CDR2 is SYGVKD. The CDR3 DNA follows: TGTGCCATCAGTGGCCCACCGGGACAGGGGGACTATGGCTACACCTTC. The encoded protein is CAISGPPGQGDYGYTF.

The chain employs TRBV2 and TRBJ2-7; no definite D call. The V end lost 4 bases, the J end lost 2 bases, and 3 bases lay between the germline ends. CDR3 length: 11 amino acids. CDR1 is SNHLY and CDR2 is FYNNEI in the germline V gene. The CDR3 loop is CASSGPYEQYF. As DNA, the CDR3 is TGTGCCAGCAGTGGGCCCTACGAGCAGTACTTC.

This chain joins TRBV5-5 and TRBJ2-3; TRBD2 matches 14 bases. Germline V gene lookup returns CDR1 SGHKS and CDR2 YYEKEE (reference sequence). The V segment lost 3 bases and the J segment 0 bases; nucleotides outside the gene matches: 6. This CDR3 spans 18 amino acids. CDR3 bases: TGTGCCAGCAGCTACATCGGACTAGCGGGGGGAAGCACAGATACGCAGTATTTT. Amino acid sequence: CASSYIGLAGGSTDTQYF.

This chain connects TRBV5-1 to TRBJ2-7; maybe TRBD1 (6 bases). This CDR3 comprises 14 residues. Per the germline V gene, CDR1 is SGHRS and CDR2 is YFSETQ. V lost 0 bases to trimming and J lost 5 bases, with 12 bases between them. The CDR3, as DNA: TGCGCCAGCAGCTTGGACAGGGCTACCCACGAGCAGTACTTC. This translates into CASSLDRATHEQYF.

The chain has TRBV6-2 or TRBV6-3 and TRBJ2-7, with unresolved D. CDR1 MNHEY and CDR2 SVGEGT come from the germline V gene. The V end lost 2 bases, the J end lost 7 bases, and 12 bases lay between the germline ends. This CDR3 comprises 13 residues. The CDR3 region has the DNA TGTGCCAGCAGTTACGGCCGCCCGGGTGAGCAGTACTTC. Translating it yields CASSYGRPGEQYF.

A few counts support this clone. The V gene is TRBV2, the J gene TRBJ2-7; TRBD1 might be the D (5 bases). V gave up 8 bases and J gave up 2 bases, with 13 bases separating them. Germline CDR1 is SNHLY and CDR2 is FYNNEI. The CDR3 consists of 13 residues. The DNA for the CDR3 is TGTGCCAGCCGTATACAGGTAACCTACGAGCAGTACTTC. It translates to CASRIQVTYEQYF. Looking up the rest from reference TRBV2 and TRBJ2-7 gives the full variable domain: EPEVTQTPSHQVTQMGQEVILRCVPISNHLYFYWYRQILGQKVEFLVSFYNNEISEKSEIFDDQFSVERPDGSNFTLKIRSTKLEDSAMYFCASRIQVTYEQYFGPGTRLTVT.

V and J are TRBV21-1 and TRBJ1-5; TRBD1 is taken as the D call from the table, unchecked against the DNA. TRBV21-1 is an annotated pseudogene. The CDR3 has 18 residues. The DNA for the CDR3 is TGTGCCAGCAGCCTAGGGACAGGTCTCCAGGGCAGCAATCAGCCCCAGCATTTT. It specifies CASSLGTGLQGSNQPQHF.

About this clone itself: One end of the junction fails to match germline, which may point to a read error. DNA of the CDR3: TGTGCCAGCAGTGACTCAGCGGGGGGCCCCCCCGAGCAGTTCTTC. Its translation: CASSDSAGGPPEQFF. This sequence joins TRBV6-5 and TRBJ2-1; 9 nucleotides align to TRBD2. The CDR3 is 15 amino acids. CDR1 and CDR2 (germline): MNHEY, SVGAGI.

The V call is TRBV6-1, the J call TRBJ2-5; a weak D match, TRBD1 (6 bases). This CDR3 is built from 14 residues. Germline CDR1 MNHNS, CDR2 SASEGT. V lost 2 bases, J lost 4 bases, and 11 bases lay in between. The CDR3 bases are TGTGCCAGCAGTGAAACAGGGACCGTAGAGACCCAGTACTTC. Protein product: CASSETGTVETQYF.

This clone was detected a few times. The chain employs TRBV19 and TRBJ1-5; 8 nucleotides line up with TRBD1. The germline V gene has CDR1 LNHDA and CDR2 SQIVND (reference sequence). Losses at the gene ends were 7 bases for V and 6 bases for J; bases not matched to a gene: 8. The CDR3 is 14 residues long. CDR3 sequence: CASTGQGQGQPQHF. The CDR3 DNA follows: TGTGCCAGTACCGGACAGGGTCAGGGTCAGCCCCAGCATTTT.

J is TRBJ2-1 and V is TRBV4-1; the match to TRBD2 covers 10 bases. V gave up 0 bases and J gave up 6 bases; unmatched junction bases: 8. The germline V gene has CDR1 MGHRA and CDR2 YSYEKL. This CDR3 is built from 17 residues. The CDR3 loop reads CASSQDSGGAWFNEQFF. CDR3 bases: TGCGCCAGCAGCCAAGACAGCGGGGGGGCCTGGTTCAATGAGCAGTTCTTC.

CDR3 protein: CASSNRGTYGEQYF. DNA for the CDR3: TGTGCCAGCAGCAACAGGGGGACCTACGGCGAGCAGTACTTC. The rearrangement links TRBV21-1 to TRBJ2-7; the table's TRBD1 call for D was not verified on the DNA. TRBV21-1 has pseudogene status. The CDR3 runs 14 residues.

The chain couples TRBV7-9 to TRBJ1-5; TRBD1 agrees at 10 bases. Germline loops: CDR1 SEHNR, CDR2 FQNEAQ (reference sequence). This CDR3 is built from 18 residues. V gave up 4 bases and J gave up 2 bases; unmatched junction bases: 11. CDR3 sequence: CASSSPPGQGNGNQPQHF. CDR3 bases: TGTGCCAGCAGCTCACCTCCGGGACAGGGGAACGGCAATCAGCCCCAGCATTTT.

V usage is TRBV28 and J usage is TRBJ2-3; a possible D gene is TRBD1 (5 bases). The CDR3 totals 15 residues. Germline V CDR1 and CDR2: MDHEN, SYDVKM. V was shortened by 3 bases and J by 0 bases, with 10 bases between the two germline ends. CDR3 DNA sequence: TGTGCCAGCAGTTTCCAGGGCAGAAGCACAGATACGCAGTATTTT. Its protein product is CASSFQGRSTDTQYF.

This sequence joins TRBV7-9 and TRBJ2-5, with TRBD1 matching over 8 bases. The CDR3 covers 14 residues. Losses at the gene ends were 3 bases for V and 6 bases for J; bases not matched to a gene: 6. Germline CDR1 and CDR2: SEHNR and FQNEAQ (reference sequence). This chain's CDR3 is CASSLGQVKQTQYF. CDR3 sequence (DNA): TGTGCCAGCAGCTTGGGACAGGTCAAGCAGACCCAGTACTTC.